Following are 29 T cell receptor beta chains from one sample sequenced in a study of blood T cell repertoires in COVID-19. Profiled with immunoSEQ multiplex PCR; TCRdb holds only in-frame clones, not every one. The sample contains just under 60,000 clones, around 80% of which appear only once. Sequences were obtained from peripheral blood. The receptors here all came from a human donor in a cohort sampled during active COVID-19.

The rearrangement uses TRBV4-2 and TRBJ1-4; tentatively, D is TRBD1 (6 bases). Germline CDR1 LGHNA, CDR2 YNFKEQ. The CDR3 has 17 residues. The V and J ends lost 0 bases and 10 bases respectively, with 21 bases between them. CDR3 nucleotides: TGTGCCAGCAGCCAAGAGTTCAAACAGGGAGGGACGTCAAAACTGTTTTTT. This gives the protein CASSQEFKQGGTSKLFF.

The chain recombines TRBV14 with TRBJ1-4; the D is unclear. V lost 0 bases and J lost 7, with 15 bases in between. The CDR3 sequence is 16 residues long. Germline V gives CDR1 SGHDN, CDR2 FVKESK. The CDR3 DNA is TGTGCCAGCAGCCAAGATGTCGGGAAAACTCTTGAAAAACTGTTTTTT. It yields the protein CASSQDVGKTLEKLFF.

CDR3 nucleotides: TGTGCCAGCAGCCAAGCATCTGCGGGACGGCCTGAAGCTTTCTTT. Translating gives CASSQASAGRPEAFF. This chain connects TRBV14 to TRBJ1-1; possibly TRBD1 for D (5 bases). Germline-derived CDR1 and CDR2 are SGHDN and FVKESK. V was trimmed by 1 base and J by 6 bases, leaving 15 bases between them. This CDR3 has 15 residues. The full variable domain, completed using reference TRBV14 and TRBJ1-1, is EAGVTQFPSHSVIEKGQTVTLRCDPISGHDNLYWYRRVMGKEIKFLLHFVKESKQDESGMPNNRFLAERTGGTYSTLKVQPAELEDSGVYFCASSQASAGRPEAFFGQGTRLTVV.

CDR3 region: CASSFSAYEQYF. The CDR3 DNA follows: TGTGCCAGCAGCTTTAGTGCCTACGAGCAGTACTTC. The rearrangement links TRBV11-2 to TRBJ2-7; D call uncertain. CDR1 and CDR2 from the germline V gene are SGHAT and FQNNGV. The CDR3 extends over 12 amino acids. V was shortened by 3 bases and J by 2 bases, with 5 bases between the two germline ends.

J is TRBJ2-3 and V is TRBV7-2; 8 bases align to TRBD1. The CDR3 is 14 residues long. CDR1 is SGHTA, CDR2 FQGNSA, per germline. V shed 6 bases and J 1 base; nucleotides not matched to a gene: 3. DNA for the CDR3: TGTGCCAGCAGAACAGGGGGAGGCACAGATACGCAGTATTTT. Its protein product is CASRTGGGTDTQYF.

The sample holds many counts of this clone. The CDR3 reads CASSVETDSGNTIYF. CDR3 nucleotide sequence: TGTGCCAGCAGCGTAGAGACAGACTCTGGAAACACCATATATTTT. The chain carries TRBV9 and TRBJ1-3; D is possibly TRBD1 (5 bases). The CDR3 loop spans 15 amino acids. V lost 0 bases and J 0 bases, leaving 7 bases between the germline ends. The germline CDR1 and CDR2 sequences are SGDLS and YYNGEE. The full variable domain, in which reference TRBV9 and TRBJ1-3 provide the parts outside the CDR3, is DSGVTQTPKHLITATGQRVTLRCSPRSGDLSVYWYQQSLDQGLQFLIQYYNGEERAKGNILERFSAQQFPDLHSELNLSSLELGDSALYFCASSVETDSGNTIYFGEGSWLTVV.

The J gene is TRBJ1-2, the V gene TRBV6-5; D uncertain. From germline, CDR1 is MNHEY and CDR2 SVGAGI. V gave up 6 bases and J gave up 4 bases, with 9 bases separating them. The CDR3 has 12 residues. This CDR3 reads CASRRIFYGYTF. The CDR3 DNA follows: TGTGCCAGCAGGAGGATATTCTATGGCTACACCTTC.

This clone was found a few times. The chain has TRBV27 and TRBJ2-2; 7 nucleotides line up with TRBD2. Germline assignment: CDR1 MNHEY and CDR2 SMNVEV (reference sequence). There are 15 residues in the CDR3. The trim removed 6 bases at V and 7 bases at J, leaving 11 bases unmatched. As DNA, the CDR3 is TGTGCCAGCAGCGCGTACTCCGGGACTATCGGGGAGCTGTTTTTT. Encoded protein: CASSAYSGTIGELFF.

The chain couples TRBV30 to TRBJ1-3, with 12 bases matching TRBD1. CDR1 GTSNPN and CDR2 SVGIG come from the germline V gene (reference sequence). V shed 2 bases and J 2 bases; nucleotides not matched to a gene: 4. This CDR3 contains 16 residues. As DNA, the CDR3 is TGTGCCTGGAGTCTCAGGGACAGGGGGCCTGGAAACACCATATATTTT. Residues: CAWSLRDRGPGNTIYF.

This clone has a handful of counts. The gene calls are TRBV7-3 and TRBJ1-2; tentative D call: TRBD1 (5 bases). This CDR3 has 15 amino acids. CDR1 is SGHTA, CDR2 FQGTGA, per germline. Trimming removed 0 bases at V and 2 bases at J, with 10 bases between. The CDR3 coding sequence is TGTGCCAGCAGCTTAACAGCAGGGATGAACTATGGCTACACCTTC. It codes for CASSLTAGMNYGYTF.

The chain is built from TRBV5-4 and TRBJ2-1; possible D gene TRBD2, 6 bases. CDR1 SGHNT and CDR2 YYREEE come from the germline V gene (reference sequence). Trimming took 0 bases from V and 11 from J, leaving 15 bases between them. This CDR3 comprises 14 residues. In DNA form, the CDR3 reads TGTGCCAGCAGCTTGGAACTTACTAGCAGGCAGCAGTTCTTC. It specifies CASSLELTSRQQFF.

The CDR3 region has the DNA TGTGCCAGCAGCTTAGGGGACAGGGGGCTTATCGCAGGAACTGAAGCTTTCTTT. This encodes CASSLGDRGLIAGTEAFF. V gene TRBV7-9 combines with J gene TRBJ1-1, with 12 bases fitting TRBD1. Germline lookup yields CDR1 SEHNR and CDR2 FQNEAQ (reference sequence). J gave up 5 bases and V 1 base, and 11 bases lay outside the gene matches. The CDR3 length is 18 residues. The whole variable domain, filled in from reference TRBV7-9 and TRBJ1-1, reads DTGVSQNPRHKITKRGQNVTFRCDPISEHNRLYWYRQTLGQGPEFLTYFQNEAQLEKSRLLSDRFSAERPKGSFSTLEIQRTEQGDSAMYLCASSLGDRGLIAGTEAFFGQGTRLTVV.

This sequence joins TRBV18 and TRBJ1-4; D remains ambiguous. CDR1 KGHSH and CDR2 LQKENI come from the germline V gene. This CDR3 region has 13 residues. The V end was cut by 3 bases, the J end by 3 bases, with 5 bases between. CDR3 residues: CASSPRANEKLFF. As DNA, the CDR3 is TGTGCCAGCTCACCCCGGGCTAATGAAAAACTGTTTTTT.

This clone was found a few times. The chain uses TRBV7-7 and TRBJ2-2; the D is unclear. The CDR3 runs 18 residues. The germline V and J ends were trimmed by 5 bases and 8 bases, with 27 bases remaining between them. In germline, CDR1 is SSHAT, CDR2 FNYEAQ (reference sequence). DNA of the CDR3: TGTGCCAGCAGCCCAAGGATTAGCCGCCCAAACTTTGGTGGGGAGCTGTTTTTT. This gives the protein CASSPRISRPNFGGELFF.

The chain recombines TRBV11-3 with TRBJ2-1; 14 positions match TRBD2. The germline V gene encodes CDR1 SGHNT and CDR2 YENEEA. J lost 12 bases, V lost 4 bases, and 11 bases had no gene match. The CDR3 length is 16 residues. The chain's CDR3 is CASSSGTSGSYEGQFF. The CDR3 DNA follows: TGTGCCAGCAGCTCGGGGACTAGCGGGAGTTATGAGGGGCAGTTCTTC.

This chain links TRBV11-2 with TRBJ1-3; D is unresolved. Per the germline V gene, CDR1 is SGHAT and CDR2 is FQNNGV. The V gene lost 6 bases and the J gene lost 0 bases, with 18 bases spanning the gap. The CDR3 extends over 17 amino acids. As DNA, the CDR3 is TGTGCCAGCAGTTATCAAGTGGGGAGAAGCTCTGGAAACACCATATATTTT. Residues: CASSYQVGRSSGNTIYF.

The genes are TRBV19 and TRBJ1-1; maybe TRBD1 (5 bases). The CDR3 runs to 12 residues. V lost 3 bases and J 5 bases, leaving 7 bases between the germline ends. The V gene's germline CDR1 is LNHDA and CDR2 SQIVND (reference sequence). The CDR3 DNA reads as TGTGCCAGTAGTATGGGGGGGACTGAAGCTTTCTTT. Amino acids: CASSMGGTEAFF.

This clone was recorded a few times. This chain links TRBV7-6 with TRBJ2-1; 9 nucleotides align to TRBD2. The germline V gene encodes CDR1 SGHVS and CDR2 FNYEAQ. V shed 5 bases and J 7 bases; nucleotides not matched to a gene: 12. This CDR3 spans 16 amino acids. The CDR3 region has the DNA TGTGCCAGCAGCCCGACTAGCGGACAATATGGGAATGAGCAGTTCTTC. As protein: CASSPTSGQYGNEQFF.

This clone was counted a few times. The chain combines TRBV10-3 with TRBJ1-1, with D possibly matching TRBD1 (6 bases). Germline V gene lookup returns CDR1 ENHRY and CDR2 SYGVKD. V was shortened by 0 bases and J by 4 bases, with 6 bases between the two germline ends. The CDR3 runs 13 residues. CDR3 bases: TGTGCCATCAGTGAGTCAGGGGGCACTGAAGCTTTCTTT. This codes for CAISESGGTEAFF.

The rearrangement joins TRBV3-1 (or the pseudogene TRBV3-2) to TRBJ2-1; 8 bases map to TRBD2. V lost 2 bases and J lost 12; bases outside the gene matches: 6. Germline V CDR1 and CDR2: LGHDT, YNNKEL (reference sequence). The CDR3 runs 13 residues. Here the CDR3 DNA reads TGTGCCAGCAGCCAACCTTGGAGCGGGAGGCAGTTCTTC. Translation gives CASSQPWSGRQFF.

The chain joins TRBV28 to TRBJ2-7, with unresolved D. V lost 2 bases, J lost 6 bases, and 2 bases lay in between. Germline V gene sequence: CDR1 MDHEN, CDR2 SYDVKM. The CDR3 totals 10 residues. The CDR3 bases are TGTGCCAGCAGTTTACGCGAGCAGTACTTC. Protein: CASSLREQYF.

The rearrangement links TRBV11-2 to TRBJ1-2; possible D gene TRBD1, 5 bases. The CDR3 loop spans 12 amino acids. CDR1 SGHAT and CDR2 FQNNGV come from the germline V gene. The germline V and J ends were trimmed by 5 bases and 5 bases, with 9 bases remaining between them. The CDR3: CASSLRGYGYTF. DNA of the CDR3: TGTGCCAGCAGCCTAAGGGGATATGGCTACACCTTC. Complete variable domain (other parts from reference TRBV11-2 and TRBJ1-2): EAGVAQSPRYKIIEKRQSVAFWCNPISGHATLYWYQQILGQGPKLLIQFQNNGVVDDSQLPKDRFSAERLKGVDSTLKIQPAKLEDSAVYLCASSLRGYGYTFGSGTRLTVV.

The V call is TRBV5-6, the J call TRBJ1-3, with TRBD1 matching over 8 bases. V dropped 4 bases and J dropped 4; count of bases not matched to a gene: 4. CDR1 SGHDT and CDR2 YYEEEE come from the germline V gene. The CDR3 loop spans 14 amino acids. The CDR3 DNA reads TGTGCCAGCAGCCGCAGGGGGCAGGGAAACACCATATATTTT. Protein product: CASSRRGQGNTIYF.

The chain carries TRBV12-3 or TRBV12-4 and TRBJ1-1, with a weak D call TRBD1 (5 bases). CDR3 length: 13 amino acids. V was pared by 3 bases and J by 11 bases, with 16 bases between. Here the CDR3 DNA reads TGTGCCAGCAGTTTTGGGTCAGGGTTAGAGGCTTTCTTT. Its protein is CASSFGSGLEAFF.

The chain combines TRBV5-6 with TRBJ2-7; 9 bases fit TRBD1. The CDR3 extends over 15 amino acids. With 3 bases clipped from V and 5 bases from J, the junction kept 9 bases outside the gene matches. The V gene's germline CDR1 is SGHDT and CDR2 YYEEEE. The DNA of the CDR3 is TGTGCCAGCAGCTCGACCGGGACAGGGACCCACGAGCAGTACTTC. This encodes CASSSTGTGTHEQYF.

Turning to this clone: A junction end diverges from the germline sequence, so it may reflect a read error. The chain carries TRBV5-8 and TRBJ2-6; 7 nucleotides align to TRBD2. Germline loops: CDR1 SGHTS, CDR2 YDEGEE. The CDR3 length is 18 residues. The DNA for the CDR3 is TGTGCCAGCAGCTTGGAACTAGCGTCGACAGTGGGGGTCAACGTCCTGACTTTC. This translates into CASSLELASTVGVNVLTF.

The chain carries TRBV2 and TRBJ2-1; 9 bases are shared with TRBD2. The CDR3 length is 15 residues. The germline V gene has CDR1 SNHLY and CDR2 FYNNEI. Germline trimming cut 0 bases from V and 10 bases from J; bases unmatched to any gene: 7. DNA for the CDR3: TGTGCCAGCAGTGAAGCTAGCGGGAGTTATCGCGAGCAGTTCTTC. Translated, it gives CASSEASGSYREQFF. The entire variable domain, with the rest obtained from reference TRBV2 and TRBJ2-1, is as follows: EPEVTQTPSHQVTQMGQEVILRCVPISNHLYFYWYRQILGQKVEFLVSFYNNEISEKSEIFDDQFSVERPDGSNFTLKIRSTKLEDSAMYFCASSEASGSYREQFFGPGTRLTVL.

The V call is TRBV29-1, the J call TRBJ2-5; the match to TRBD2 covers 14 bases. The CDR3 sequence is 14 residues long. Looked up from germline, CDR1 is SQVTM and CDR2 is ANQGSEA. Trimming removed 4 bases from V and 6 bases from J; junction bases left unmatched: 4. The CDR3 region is CSVAGLAGVQTQYF. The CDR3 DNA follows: TGCAGCGTTGCGGGACTAGCGGGAGTTCAGACCCAGTACTTC.

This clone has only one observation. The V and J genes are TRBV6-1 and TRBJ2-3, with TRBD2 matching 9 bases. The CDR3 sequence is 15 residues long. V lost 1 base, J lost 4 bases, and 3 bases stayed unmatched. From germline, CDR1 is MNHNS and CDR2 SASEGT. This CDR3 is CASSEGSSGADTQYF. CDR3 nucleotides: TGTGCCAGCAGTGAAGGTTCTAGCGGGGCAGATACGCAGTATTTT.